The next 31 T cell receptor beta chains were all read from a single sample in a study of Graves' ophthalmopathy and Graves' hyperthyroidism. RNA transcripts were the source from which TCR beta CDR3 regions were amplified. First-round RT-PCR with HTBI primers preceded a second-round multiplex PCR. TCRdb re-called the multiplex PCR reads through MiXCR, storing one row per CDR3 protein. Of some 370,000 distinct CDR3 sequences listed, 15% to 20% were seen once; the top ten hold roughly 2.3%. The source material was peripheral blood. The source of these receptors is an adult woman with stable Graves' hyperthyroidism.

This sequence joins TRBV18 and TRBJ2-1; the match to TRBD2 covers 9 bases. CDR1 is KGHSH and CDR2 is LQKENI in the germline V gene. CDR3 size: 15 residues. The V segment lost 4 bases and the J segment 3 bases; nucleotides outside the gene matches: 4. CDR3 DNA sequence: TGTGCCAGCTCACTCGCTAGCGGGGTCTACAATGAGCAGTTCTTC. Protein: CASSLASGVYNEQFF. Full variable domain (outside the CDR3, taken from reference TRBV18 and TRBJ2-1): NAGVMQNPRHLVRRRGQEARLRCSPMKGHSHVYWYRQLPEEGLKFMVYLQKENIIDESGMPKERFSAEFPKEGPSILRIQQVVRGDSAAYFCASSLASGVYNEQFFGPGTRLTVL.

The chain uses TRBV24-1 and TRBJ1-6; a weak D match, TRBD1 (6 bases). This CDR3 has 16 residues. CDR1 KGHDR and CDR2 SFDVKD come from the germline V gene. V lost 1 base to trimming and J lost 7 bases, with 13 bases between them. In DNA form, the CDR3 reads TGTGCCACCAGTGATTTCGAACAGGGTCCCAATTCACCCCTCCACTTT. This gives the protein CATSDFEQGPNSPLHF.

This clonotype was counted at least ten times. CDR3 protein: CSAIQGSGSYEQYF. The CDR3 DNA follows: TGCAGTGCAATACAGGGTTCCGGCTCCTACGAGCAGTACTTC. The genes are TRBV20-1 and TRBJ2-7, with D possibly being TRBD1 (6 bases). CDR3 length: 14 residues. Trimming took 6 bases from V and 0 from J, leaving 15 bases between them. The V gene's germline CDR1 is DFQATT and CDR2 SNEGSKA (reference sequence).

This clonotype has at least ten counts. V is TRBV20-1 and J is TRBJ1-1; 9 bases align to TRBD1. The CDR3 runs to 15 residues. Germline CDR1 DFQATT, CDR2 SNEGSKA (reference sequence). V was clipped by 0 bases and J by 4 bases; unmatched bases: 6. CDR3 loop: CSARESDRGSTEAFF. The CDR3 DNA reads TGCAGTGCTAGAGAAAGTGACAGGGGGTCCACTGAAGCTTTCTTT.

This clonotype appeared many times. The V call is TRBV2, the J call TRBJ2-7; 8 bases fit TRBD1. Germline V gives CDR1 SNHLY, CDR2 FYNNEI. V lost 6 bases and J lost 6; bases outside the gene matches: 4. This CDR3 has 12 amino acids. The CDR3 here is CASRDRVSEQYF. The DNA of the CDR3 is TGTGCCAGCAGGGACAGGGTCTCCGAGCAGTACTTC. The full variable domain, in which reference TRBV2 and TRBJ2-7 provide the parts outside the CDR3, is EPEVTQTPSHQVTQMGQEVILRCVPISNHLYFYWYRQILGQKVEFLVSFYNNEISEKSEIFDDQFSVERPDGSNFTLKIRSTKLEDSAMYFCASRDRVSEQYFGPGTRLTVT.

This clonotype was seen many times. This chain joins TRBV12-3 or TRBV12-4 and TRBJ2-2, with 7 bases identical to TRBD2. This CDR3 has 17 residues. Unmatched junction bases numbered 15, after V lost 6 bases and J lost 5 bases. The CDR3 coding sequence is TGTGCCAGCAGCAAAGCGGGAAGGATTACTTTGACCGGGGAGCTGTTTTTT. The encoded protein is CASSKAGRITLTGELFF.

In this sample, this clonotype turned up many times. This sequence joins TRBV4-1 and TRBJ2-7; 9 bases match TRBD1. Germline assignment: CDR1 MGHRA and CDR2 YSYEKL. The CDR3 contains 15 residues. The ends lost 3 bases at V and 1 base at J; junction bases unmatched: 4. CDR3 sequence (DNA): TGCGCCAGCAGCCAGAAACAGGGGGCATCCTACGAGCAGTACTTC. It specifies CASSQKQGASYEQYF.

This clonotype was observed many times. The genes are TRBV27 and TRBJ1-1; D is ambiguous. The CDR3 sequence is 14 residues long. CDR1 and CDR2 from the germline V gene are MNHEY and SMNVEV (reference sequence). The V end lost 4 bases, the J end lost 4 bases, and 13 bases lay between the germline ends. CDR3 sequence reads: CASSSQDATTEAFF. As DNA, the CDR3 is TGTGCCAGCAGTTCTCAGGACGCCACCACTGAAGCTTTCTTT.

This clonotype was seen at least ten times. The chain couples TRBV20-1 to TRBJ2-2; 10 positions agree with TRBD2. V was clipped by 6 bases and J by 3 bases; unmatched bases: 7. From germline, CDR1 is DFQATT and CDR2 SNEGSKA (reference sequence). This CDR3 comprises 15 residues. The CDR3 DNA is TGCAGTGCCTTTCAGCGGGAGGGGTACACCGGGGAGCTGTTTTTT. This encodes CSAFQREGYTGELFF.

In regard to this clonotype: No conserved phenylalanine or tryptophan is present at the end of the CDR3, so a read error is the likely explanation. This chain joins TRBV20-1 and TRBJ2-7, with no clear D. This CDR3 has 18 residues. Germline V gene data show CDR1 as DFQATT and CDR2 as SNEGSKA (reference sequence). The V end was cut by 4 bases, the J end by 2 bases, with 27 bases between. As DNA, the CDR3 is TGCAGTGCTAAACCCACCCCTACCTCGACTTCTCTCGCCTACGAGCAGTACTTG. It codes for CSAKPTPTSTSLAYEQYL.

The chain couples TRBV3-1 to TRBJ1-6; 9 nucleotides line up with TRBD1. Trimming at V came to 7 bases and at J to 6 bases, leaving 7 bases not matched to a gene. Germline CDR1 reads LGHDT; CDR2 reads YNNKEL (reference sequence). The CDR3 contains 15 residues. CDR3 bases: TGTGCCAGCATGGGTAGGGGACAGGGTAATTCACCCCTCCACTTT. It yields the protein CASMGRGQGNSPLHF.

This clonotype was counted ten times or more. The V and J genes are TRBV6-5 and TRBJ1-5; TRBD1 might be the D (6 bases). The ends were cut back, 2 bases at V and 7 bases at J, with 12 bases in the middle. This CDR3 comprises 14 residues. Germline CDR1 MNHEY, CDR2 SVGAGI. CDR3 sequence (DNA): TGTGCCAGCAGTTACGGACAGAGAGACCAGCCCCAGCATTTT. Protein product: CASSYGQRDQPQHF.

Concerning this clonotype itself: A read error may account for a junction end that differs from germline. The CDR3 DNA reads TGTTCCAGCTGTCTCTCCGGGACTAGCGTGCAGTACTTC. Translated: CSSCLSGTSVQYF. The chain has TRBV12-3 or TRBV12-4 and TRBJ2-5, with 10 positions matching TRBD2. The CDR3 extends over 13 amino acids.

The sample holds many counts of this clonotype. The chain is built from TRBV19 and TRBJ2-6, with D perhaps matching TRBD1 (5 bases). Germline CDR1 reads LNHDA; CDR2 reads SQIVND (reference sequence). The CDR3 contains 16 residues. The ends were cut back, 8 bases at V and 0 bases at J, with 14 bases in the middle. This chain's CDR3 is CASFQGSFSGANVLTF. CDR3 in DNA: TGTGCCAGTTTTCAGGGCTCATTCTCTGGGGCCAACGTCCTGACTTTC.

This clonotype was detected many times. Since no conserved phenylalanine or tryptophan closes the CDR3, a read error is the likely cause. V usage is TRBV5-1 and J usage is TRBJ2-7; D could derive from TRBD1 or TRBD2 (5 bases each). Between the trimmed V and J ends, which lost 4 bases and 3 bases, there was a span of 11 bases. Germline CDR1 and CDR2: SGHRS and YFSETQ. This CDR3 has 13 amino acids. The CDR3 here is CASSTGTNYEQYL. The CDR3 bases are TGCGCCAGCAGCACTGGGACCAACTACGAGCAGTACCTC.

This clonotype showed up many times. CDR3 in amino acids: CASSYGTGYYEQYF. The DNA of the CDR3 is TGTGCCAGCAGTTACGGGACAGGGTACTACGAGCAGTACTTC. This chain links TRBV6-5 with TRBJ2-7, with 9 nucleotides matching TRBD1. Germline-derived CDR1 and CDR2 are MNHEY and SVGAGI. After removal of 2 bases from V and 3 bases from J, the junction contained 2 bases not matched to a gene. There are 14 residues in the CDR3.

This clonotype was detected ten times or more. This chain uses TRBV4-2 with TRBJ2-7; TRBD2 aligns across 11 bases. The CDR3 has 16 amino acids. Trimming removed 0 bases from V and 2 bases from J; junction bases left unmatched: 3. Per germline, CDR1 LGHNA and CDR2 YNFKEQ. CDR3 bases: TGTGCCAGCAGCCAAGAGTTTAGCGGGAGGGCCTACGAGCAGTACTTC. Residues: CASSQEFSGRAYEQYF.

The chain recombines TRBV5-1 with TRBJ2-1, with TRBD2 matching over 12 bases. Germline V CDR1 and CDR2: SGHRS, YFSETQ. This CDR3 spans 16 amino acids. The ends lost 4 bases at V and 5 bases at J; junction bases unmatched: 7. The CDR3, as DNA: TGCGCCAGCAGCATGCTAGCGGGAGGGCCACACAATGAGCAGTTCTTC. Amino acid sequence: CASSMLAGGPHNEQFF.

This clonotype was detected ten times or more. The rearrangement links TRBV16 to TRBJ2-7; D is undetermined. V gave up 1 base and J gave up 5 bases, with 3 bases separating them. Germline V gives CDR1 KGHSY, CDR2 FQNENV. The CDR3 covers 11 residues. The DNA of the CDR3 is TGTGCCAGCAGCCAATGGAACGAGCAGTACTTC. Translated: CASSQWNEQYF. The entire variable domain, with the rest obtained from reference TRBV16 and TRBJ2-7, is as follows: GEEVAQTPKHLVRGEGQKAKLYCAPIKGHSYVFWYQQVLKNEFKFLISFQNENVFDETGMPKERFSAKCLPNSPCSLEIQATKLEDSAVYFCASSQWNEQYFGPGTRLTVT.

This clonotype was detected only a few times. The junction departs from germline at one end; a sequencing error may be responsible. This chain joins TRBV30 and TRBJ2-4; D might be TRBD1 or TRBD2, each matching 5 bases. Germline loops: CDR1 GTSNPN, CDR2 SVGIG (reference sequence). The CDR3 spans 16 residues. CDR3 bases: TGTGCCTGGAACCCCCCTGGAGAGTCGGGGTCGGACATTAAGTACTTC. Translating gives CAWNPPGESGSDIKYF.

The chain combines TRBV7-9 with TRBJ1-1; no definite D call. Per germline, CDR1 SEHNR and CDR2 FQNEAQ (reference sequence). This CDR3 has 11 amino acids. Trimming took off 5 bases at V and 4 bases at J, with 5 bases between the two ends. Written as DNA, the CDR3 is TGTGCCAGCAGCGTGACCACTGAAGCTTTCTTT. It specifies CASSVTTEAFF.

This clonotype has ten or more counts. The chain carries TRBV28 and TRBJ2-7, with 10 bases that match TRBD1. The CDR3 is made up of 14 amino acids. The trim removed 7 bases at V and 2 bases at J, leaving 5 bases unmatched. Germline lookup yields CDR1 MDHEN and CDR2 SYDVKM. The CDR3 reads CASITGTGAYEQYF. DNA of the CDR3: TGTGCCAGCATTACCGGGACAGGGGCCTACGAGCAGTACTTC.

This chain joins TRBV29-1 and TRBJ1-1, with a weak D call TRBD1 (5 bases). Trimming pared 5 bases from V and 5 bases from J, leaving 15 bases between. The CDR3 sequence is 13 residues long. Germline-derived CDR1 and CDR2 are SQVTM and ANQGSEA. CDR3 in amino acids: CSVTAWGETEAFF. In DNA, the CDR3 is TGCAGCGTTACGGCTTGGGGGGAGACTGAAGCTTTCTTT.

This clonotype was seen at least ten times. The V and J genes are TRBV14 and TRBJ1-2; 8 positions agree with TRBD1. The CDR3 spans 14 residues. CDR1 and CDR2 (germline): SGHDN, FVKESK. The V and J ends lost 0 bases and 8 bases, in that order; junction bases with no gene match: 5. Here the CDR3 DNA reads TGTGCCAGCAGCCAAGACAGGGGGCTGGTAGGCTACACCTTC. Translating gives CASSQDRGLVGYTF.

This clonotype has a count of ten or more. The CDR3 reads CASSLGTGGWYVSGANVLTF. CDR3 nucleotides: TGTGCCAGCAGCTTGGGGACAGGGGGCTGGTATGTCTCTGGGGCCAACGTCCTGACTTTC. The chain joins TRBV5-5 to TRBJ2-6, with 11 nucleotides matching TRBD1. V was clipped by 0 bases and J by 0 bases; unmatched bases: 8. The CDR3 runs to 20 residues. Germline CDR1 reads SGHKS; CDR2 reads YYEKEE (reference sequence).

The V gene is TRBV28, the J gene TRBJ2-5, with D tentatively TRBD1 or TRBD2 (5 bases each). The length of the CDR3 is 14 residues. V was cut by 2 bases and J by 5 bases, with 12 bases left in between. Per the germline V gene, CDR1 is MDHEN and CDR2 is SYDVKM. This CDR3 is CASSLAGTMETQYF. The CDR3 nucleotides read TGTGCCAGCAGTTTAGCAGGGACGATGGAGACCCAGTACTTC.

In this sample, this clonotype turned up a few times. The chain joins TRBV12-3 or TRBV12-4 to TRBJ2-2; 9 positions match TRBD2. Trimming at V came to 6 bases and at J to 1 base, leaving 3 bases not matched to a gene. The CDR3 length is 15 residues. The CDR3, as DNA: TGTGCCAGCAGCCTAGCGGGATTGAACACCGGGGAGCTGTTTTTT. It is translated as CASSLAGLNTGELFF.

This clonotype was seen only a few times. The chain links TRBV12-5 to TRBJ1-2; the D is unclear. This CDR3 has 14 residues. CDR1 and CDR2 (germline): LGHNT, FRNRAP. V was clipped by 1 base and J by 8 bases, with 14 bases between them. Here the CDR3 DNA reads TGTGCTAGTGGTTTGGACGTCGCCGGACGAGGCTACACCTTC. Its protein product is CASGLDVAGRGYTF.

This clonotype was counted many times. The chain links TRBV11-2 to TRBJ2-2; TRBD1 might be the D (5 bases). V was pared by 5 bases and J by 5 bases, with 15 bases between. Germline V lookup: CDR1 SGHAT, CDR2 FQNNGV. The CDR3 contains 15 residues. CDR3 amino acids: CASSAIVGATGELFF. Written as DNA, the CDR3 is TGTGCCAGCAGCGCCATTGTAGGGGCAACCGGGGAGCTGTTTTTT.

In its sample, this clonotype was seen a few times. The chain recombines TRBV7-2 with TRBJ2-2; the D is unclear. CDR3 size: 15 residues. V was shortened by 5 bases and J by 0 bases, with 10 bases between the two germline ends. Germline values: CDR1 SGHTA, CDR2 FQGNSA. The CDR3 spells CASSPDGTNTGELFF. Written as DNA, the CDR3 is TGTGCCAGCAGCCCGGACGGTACGAACACCGGGGAGCTGTTTTTT.

This chain connects TRBV6-1 to TRBJ1-1; D ambiguous. CDR1 is MNHNS, CDR2 SASEGT, per germline. Trimming took off 6 bases at V and 0 bases at J, with 11 bases between the two ends. The CDR3 consists of 14 residues. The CDR3 loop reads CASSFSTMNTEAFF. CDR3 coding DNA: TGTGCCAGCAGCTTCAGTACAATGAACACTGAAGCTTTCTTT.